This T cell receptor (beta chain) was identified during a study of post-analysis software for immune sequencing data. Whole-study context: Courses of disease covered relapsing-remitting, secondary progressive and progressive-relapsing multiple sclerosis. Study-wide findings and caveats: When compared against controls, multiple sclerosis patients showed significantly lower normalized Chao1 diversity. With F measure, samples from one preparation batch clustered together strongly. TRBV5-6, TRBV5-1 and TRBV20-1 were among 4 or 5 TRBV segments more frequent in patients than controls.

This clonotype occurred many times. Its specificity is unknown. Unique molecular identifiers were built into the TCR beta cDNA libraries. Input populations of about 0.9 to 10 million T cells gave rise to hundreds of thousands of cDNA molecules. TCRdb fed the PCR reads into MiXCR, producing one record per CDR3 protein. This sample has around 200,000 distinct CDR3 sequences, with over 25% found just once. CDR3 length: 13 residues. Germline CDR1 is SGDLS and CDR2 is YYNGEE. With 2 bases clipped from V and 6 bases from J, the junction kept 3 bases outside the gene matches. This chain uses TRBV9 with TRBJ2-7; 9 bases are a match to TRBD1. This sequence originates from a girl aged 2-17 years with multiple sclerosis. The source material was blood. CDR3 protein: CASSVTGGTEQYF. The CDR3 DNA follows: TGTGCCAGCAGCGTGACAGGGGGGACCGAGCAGTACTTC.